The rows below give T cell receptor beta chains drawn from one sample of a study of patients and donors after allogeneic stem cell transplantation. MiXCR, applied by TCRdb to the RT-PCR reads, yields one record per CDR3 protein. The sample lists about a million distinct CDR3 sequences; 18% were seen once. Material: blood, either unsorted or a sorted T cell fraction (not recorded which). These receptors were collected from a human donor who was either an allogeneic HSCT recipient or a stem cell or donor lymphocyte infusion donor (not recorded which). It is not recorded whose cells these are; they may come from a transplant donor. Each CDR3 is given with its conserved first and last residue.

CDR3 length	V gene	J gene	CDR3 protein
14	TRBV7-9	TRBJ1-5	CASTRSGSNQPQHF
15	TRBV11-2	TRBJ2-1	CASSPGLAGIDEQFF
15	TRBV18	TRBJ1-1	CASSPFRDVNTEAFF
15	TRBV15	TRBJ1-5	CATSTPDTFNQPQHF
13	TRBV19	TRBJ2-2	CATPDRNTGELFF
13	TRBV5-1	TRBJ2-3	CASTKEVTDTQYF
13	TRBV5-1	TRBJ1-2	CASRRGHDYGYTF
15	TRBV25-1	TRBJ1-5	CASSESGLPPQPQHF
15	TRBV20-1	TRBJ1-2	CSARDRQTIGYGYTF
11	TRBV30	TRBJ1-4	CAWNGAGRLFF
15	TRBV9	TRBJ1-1	CASSAVDRGVAEAFF
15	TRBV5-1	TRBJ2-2	CASSPTRTGSGELFF
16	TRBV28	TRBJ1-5	CASSLLGGRINQPQHF
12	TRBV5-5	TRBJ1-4	CASSPGDEKLFF
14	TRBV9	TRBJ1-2	CASSVGTGSYGYTF
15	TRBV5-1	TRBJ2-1	CASSLDTRHTAEQFF
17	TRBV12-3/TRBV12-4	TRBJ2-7	CASSPGMDREVLYEQYF
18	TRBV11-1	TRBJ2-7	CASSPHRRGQPSSYEQYF
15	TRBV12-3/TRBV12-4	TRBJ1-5	CASSPRDRDNQPQHF
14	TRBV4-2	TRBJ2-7	CASSRGTSKYEQYF
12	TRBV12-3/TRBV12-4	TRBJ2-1	CASRPRGLEFVF
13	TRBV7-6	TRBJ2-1	CASSLEEGLEQFF
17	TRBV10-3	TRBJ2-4	CAISGPGGNLAKNIQYF
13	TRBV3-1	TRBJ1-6	CASSWKGNSPLHF
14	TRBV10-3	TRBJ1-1	CAISEGDTNTEAFF
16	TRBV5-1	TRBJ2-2	CASSFGQLVYTGELFF
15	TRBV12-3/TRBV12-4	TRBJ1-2	CASSSPSTGQYGYTF
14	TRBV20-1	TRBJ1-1	CSASWRGMNTEAFF
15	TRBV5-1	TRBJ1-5	CASSLTGARNQPQHF
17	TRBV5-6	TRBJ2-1	CASSLGQEGKGGNEQFF
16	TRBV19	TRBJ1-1	CASTRKDRGGQTEAFF
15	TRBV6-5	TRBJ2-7	CASSYVQGSYHEQYF
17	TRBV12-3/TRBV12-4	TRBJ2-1	CASSLPPYRGSYNEQFF
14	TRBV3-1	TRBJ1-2	CASSQGQGRYGYTF
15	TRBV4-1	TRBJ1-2	CASREPGRNNYGYTF
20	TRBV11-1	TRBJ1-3	CASSLKEFRETRHSGNTIYF
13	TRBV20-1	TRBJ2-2	CSASTANTGELFF
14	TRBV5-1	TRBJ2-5	CASSLDRGYQTQYF
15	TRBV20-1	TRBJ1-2	CSAKSAGTGGYGYTF
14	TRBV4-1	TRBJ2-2	CASSQGQDPGELFF
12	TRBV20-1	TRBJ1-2	CSARVQGYGYTF
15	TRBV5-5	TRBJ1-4	CASSLEEGTYEKLFF
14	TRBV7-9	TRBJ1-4	CASSGGGPNEKLFF
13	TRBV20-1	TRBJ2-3	CSVSGRAGDTQYF